The T cell receptor (beta chain) under discussion was sequenced for a study of blood T cell repertoires in COVID-19. Overall study: Acute and convalescent COVID-19 specimens originated in the United States, Italy and Spain.

Repertoires were generated with immunoSEQ multiplex PCR, while TCRdb's copy carries only in-frame clones and drops some. The data contain roughly 280,000 clones, about nine tenths of them singletons. Looked up from germline, CDR1 is SGHNT and CDR2 is YYREEE (reference sequence). CDR3 length: 16 amino acids. V was pared by 2 bases and J by 11 bases, with 23 bases between. Material for sequencing was peripheral blood. The origin of this receptor is a man aged 50 to 59 with acute or convalescent COVID-19. The chain is built from TRBV5-4 and TRBJ1-3; maybe TRBD1 (6 bases). The chain's CDR3 is CASSFPGYQGMDSIYF. DNA of the CDR3: TGTGCCAGCAGCTTCCCTGGCTATCAGGGGATGGATTCCATATATTTT.